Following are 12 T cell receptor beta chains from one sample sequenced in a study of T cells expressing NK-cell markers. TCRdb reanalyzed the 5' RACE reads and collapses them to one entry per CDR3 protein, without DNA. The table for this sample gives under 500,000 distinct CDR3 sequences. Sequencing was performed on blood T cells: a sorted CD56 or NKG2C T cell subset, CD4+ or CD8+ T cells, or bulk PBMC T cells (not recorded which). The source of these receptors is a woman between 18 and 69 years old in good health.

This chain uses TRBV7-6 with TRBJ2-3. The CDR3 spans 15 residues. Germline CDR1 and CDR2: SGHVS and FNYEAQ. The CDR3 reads CASSLGGLRTDTQYF.

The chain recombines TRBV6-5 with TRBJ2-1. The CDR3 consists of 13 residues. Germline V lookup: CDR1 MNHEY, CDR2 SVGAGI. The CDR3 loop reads CASSSGAGNEQFF.

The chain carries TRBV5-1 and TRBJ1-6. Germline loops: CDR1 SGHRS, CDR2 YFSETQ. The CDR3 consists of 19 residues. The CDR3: CASSLSFGPRSSYNSPLHF.

This CDR3 is CASSPDRESKEKLFF. This rearrangement joins TRBV3-1 to TRBJ1-4; TCRdb's assignment of TRBD1 cannot be checked, as there is no DNA. This CDR3 is 15 amino acids long. Germline CDR1 and CDR2: LGHDT and YNNKEL (reference sequence).

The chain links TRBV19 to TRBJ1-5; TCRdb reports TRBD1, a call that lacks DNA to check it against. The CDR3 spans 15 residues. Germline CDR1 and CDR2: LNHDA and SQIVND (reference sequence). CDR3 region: CASSIASGSNQPQHF.

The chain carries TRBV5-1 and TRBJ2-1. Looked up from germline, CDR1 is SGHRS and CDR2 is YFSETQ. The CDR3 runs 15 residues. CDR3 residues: CASSQSGRAHNEQFF.

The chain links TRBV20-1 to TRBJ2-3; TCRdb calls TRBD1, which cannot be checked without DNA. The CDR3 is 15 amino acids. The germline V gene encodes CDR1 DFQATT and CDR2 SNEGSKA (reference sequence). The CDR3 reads CSALRGQSETDTQYF.

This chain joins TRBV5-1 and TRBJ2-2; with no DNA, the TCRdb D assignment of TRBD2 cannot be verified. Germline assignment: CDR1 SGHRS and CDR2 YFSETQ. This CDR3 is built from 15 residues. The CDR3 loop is CASSPGHRENGELFF.

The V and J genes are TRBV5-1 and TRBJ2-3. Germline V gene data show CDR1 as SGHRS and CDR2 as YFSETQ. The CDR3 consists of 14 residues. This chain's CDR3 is CASSLAKSTDTQYF.

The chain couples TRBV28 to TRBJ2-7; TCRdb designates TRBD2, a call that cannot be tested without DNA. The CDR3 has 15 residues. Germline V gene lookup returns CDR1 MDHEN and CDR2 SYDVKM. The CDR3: CASRAGTSVTYEQYF.

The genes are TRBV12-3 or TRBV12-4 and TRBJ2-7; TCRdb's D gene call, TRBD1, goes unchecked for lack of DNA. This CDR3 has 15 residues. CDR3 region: CASSSSRQGSYEQYF.

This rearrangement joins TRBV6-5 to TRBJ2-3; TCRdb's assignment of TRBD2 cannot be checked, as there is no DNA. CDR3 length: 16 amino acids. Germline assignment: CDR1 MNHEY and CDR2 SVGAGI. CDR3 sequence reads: CASSYFPSGSTDTQYF.